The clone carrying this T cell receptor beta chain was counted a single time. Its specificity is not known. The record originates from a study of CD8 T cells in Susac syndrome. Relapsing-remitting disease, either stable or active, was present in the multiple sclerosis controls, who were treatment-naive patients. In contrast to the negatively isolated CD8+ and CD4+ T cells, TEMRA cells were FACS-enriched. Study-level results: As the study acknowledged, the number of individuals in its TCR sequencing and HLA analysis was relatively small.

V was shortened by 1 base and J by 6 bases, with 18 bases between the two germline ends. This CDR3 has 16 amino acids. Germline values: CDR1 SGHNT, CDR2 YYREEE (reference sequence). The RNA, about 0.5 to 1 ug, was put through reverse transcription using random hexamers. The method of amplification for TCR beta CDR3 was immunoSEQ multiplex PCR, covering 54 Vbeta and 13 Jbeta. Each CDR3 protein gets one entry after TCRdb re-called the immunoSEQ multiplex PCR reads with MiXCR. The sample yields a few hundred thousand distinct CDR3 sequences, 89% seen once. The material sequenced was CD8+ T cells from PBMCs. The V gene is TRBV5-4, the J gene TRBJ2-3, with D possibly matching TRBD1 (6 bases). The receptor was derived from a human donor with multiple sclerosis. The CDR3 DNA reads TGTGCCAGCAGCTTGTTCCGGATGGGGGCCCAGGATACGCAGTATTTT. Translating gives CASSLFRMGAQDTQYF.